This T cell receptor beta chain was sequenced during a study of identical twins. As concerns this clonotype: Its antigen is undetermined.

The study's findings and limits: Models underestimated out-of-frame TCR alpha sharing in monozygotic twins. Those out-of-frame alpha sequences shared by twins showed an excess of low generation probability. Whereas memory repertoires showed no such difference, abundant cord blood beta clonotypes carried fewer insertions.

MiXCR, applied by TCRdb to the 5' RACE reads, yields one record per CDR3 protein. The sample contains approximately 300,000 distinct CDR3 sequences, nearly 9.5% of which appear only once. All donors comprised healthy Caucasians. This sample also belongs to another study, concerning yellow fever vaccine responses in identical twins.

Sequenced: CD8+ T cells sorted from blood. The TCR comes from a woman between 18 and 29 years old in good health.

The CDR3 DNA follows: TGTGCCAGCAGTGATGATAGGACAACTAGCACAGATACGCAGTATTTT. Its protein product is CASSDDRTTSTDTQYF. The chain carries TRBV2 and TRBJ2-3; the D gene is possibly TRBD1 (5 bases). V shed 3 bases and J shed 0 bases, with 13 bases lying between them. This CDR3 comprises 16 residues. Germline assignment: CDR1 SNHLY and CDR2 FYNNEI.